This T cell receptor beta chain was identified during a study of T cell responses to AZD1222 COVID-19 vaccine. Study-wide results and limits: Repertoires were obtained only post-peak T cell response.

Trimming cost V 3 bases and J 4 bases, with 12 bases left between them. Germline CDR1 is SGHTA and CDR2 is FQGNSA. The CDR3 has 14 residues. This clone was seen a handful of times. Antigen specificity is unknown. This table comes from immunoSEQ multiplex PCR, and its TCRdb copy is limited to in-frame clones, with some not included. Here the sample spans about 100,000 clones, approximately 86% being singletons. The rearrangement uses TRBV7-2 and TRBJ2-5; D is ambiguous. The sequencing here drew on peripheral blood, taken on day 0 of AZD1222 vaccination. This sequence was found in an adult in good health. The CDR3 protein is CASSLIPLGETQYF. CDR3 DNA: TGTGCCAGCAGCTTGATTCCATTGGGAGAGACCCAGTACTTC.